This record looks at one TCR beta chain sequence and its context. Its cognate antigen is unknown. A read error may be the cause here, since a much bigger clone is one base away. The CDR3 ends on some other residue instead of the conserved phenylalanine or tryptophan, so this is likely a read error. The data stem from a study of T-cell reconstitution after alpha-beta-depleted transplantation in children. General study findings and limits: Fresh T-cell production supplied most of the T-cell counts and diversity seen one year after transplant.

A library of TCRbeta sequences, prepared with unique molecular identifiers, was generated. In TCRdb, the PCR reads were re-called with MiXCR into one record per CDR3 protein. The data show 500,000 to 650,000 distinct CDR3 sequences, approximately 12% seen once. V trimming: 7 bases; J trimming: 5 bases; junction bases outside the gene matches: 10. This CDR3 comprises 14 residues. Germline lookup yields CDR1 MDHEN and CDR2 SYDVKM. Sequencing used PBMCs, mostly from graft donor cells, obtained 360 days after TCRalphabeta/CD19-depleted stem cell transplant. V gene TRBV28 combines with J gene TRBJ2-5; TRBD1 agrees at 7 bases. This clonotype was sampled from a male patient between 10 and 17 years old who had a stem cell transplant for acute myeloid leukemia, so the T cells may come from the graft donor. The CDR3 spells CASTPGGSRETQYY. The CDR3 nucleotides read TGTGCCAGCACCCCAGGGGGATCTCGCGAGACCCAGTACTAC.